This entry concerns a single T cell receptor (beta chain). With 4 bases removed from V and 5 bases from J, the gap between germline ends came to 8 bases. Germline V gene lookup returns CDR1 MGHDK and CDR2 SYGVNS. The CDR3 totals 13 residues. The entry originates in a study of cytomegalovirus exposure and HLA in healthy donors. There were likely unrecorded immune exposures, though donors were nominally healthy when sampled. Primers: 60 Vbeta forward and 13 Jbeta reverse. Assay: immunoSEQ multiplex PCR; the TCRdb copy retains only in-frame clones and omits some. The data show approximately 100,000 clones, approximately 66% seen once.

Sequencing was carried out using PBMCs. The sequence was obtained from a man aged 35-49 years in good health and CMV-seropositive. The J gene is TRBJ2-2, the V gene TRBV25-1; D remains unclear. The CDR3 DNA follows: TGTGCCAGCAGTGCCGACAATACCGGGGAGCTGTTTTTT. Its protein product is CASSADNTGELFF.